Following are 5 T cell receptor beta chains from one sample sequenced in a study of identical twins. TCRdb used MiXCR to reprocess the 5' RACE reads, holding one entry per CDR3 protein. The data show about 700,000 distinct CDR3 sequences, roughly 8% seen once. This same sample was also taken into another study, of yellow fever vaccine responses in identical twins.

Source material: PBMCs. These receptors were obtained from a young woman in good health.

This clonotype was seen only a few times. The CDR3: CSVRDPGANVLTF. The CDR3 nucleotides are TGCAGCGTTAGGGACCCTGGGGCCAACGTCCTGACTTTC. The chain uses TRBV29-1 and TRBJ2-6; either TRBD1 or TRBD2 may supply D (5 bases each). The V gene lost 5 bases and the J gene lost 2 bases, with 7 bases spanning the gap. This CDR3 has 13 residues. Germline V gene lookup returns CDR1 SQVTM and CDR2 ANQGSEA.

Many counts were recorded for this clonotype. This chain links TRBV5-1 with TRBJ2-1, with D possibly TRBD2 on 5 matching bases. The CDR3 extends over 14 amino acids. V lost 7 bases and J 8 bases, leaving 19 bases between the germline ends. Germline CDR1 SGHRS, CDR2 YFSETQ. The DNA of the CDR3 is TGCGCCAGCTCCTGGGAGAAGGGTATAGATGAGCAGTTCTTC. Protein: CASSWEKGIDEQFF.

A few counts support this clonotype. This rearrangement joins TRBV12-3 or TRBV12-4 to TRBJ2-7, with 7 bases fitting TRBD1. Trimming cost V 7 bases and J 4 bases; bases outside gene matches: 10. The CDR3 loop spans 14 amino acids. CDR3 nucleotide sequence: TGTGCCAGCACCCACAACAGGGGACGATACGAGCAGTACTTC. This translates into CASTHNRGRYEQYF.

Points on this clonotype: At one of its ends the junction is not consistent with the germline gene, which may arise from a read error. The V and J genes are TRBV20-1 and TRBJ2-3, with no clear D. CDR3 length equals 17 residues. CDR1 DFQATT and CDR2 SNEGSKA come from the germline V gene (reference sequence). CDR3 in amino acids: CCARENTLLSRPDTQYF. The DNA for the CDR3 is TGCTGTGCTAGAGAAAATACACTCCTCTCGCGGCCGGATACGCAGTATTTT.

This clonotype appeared many times. This chain joins TRBV20-1 and TRBJ1-5; D is ambiguous. Germline V gene data show CDR1 as DFQATT and CDR2 as SNEGSKA (reference sequence). The CDR3 is made up of 15 amino acids. V lost 1 base and J lost 6, with 16 bases in between. CDR3 residues: CSARVDERKGQPQHF. The CDR3 DNA sequence: TGCAGTGCTAGAGTCGATGAAAGGAAAGGTCAGCCCCAGCATTTT.